Presented here are 27 T cell receptor beta chains from one specimen sequenced in a study of T cells in women clearing cervical HPV infection. Assay used: immunoSEQ multiplex PCR; TCRdb lists only in-frame clones, some missing. This table holds tens of thousands of clones. Sequencing was carried out using blood buffy coat. The receptors shown here come from a woman aged 18 to 75 with a cervical HPV16 infection that either progressed to CIN3+ or cleared (not recorded which).

With respect to this clone: The read stops 3 residues short of the end of the CDR3; the missing end is completed from the germline J gene. The chain combines TRBV10-3 with TRBJ2-7, with TRBD1 matching over 9 bases. V lost 6 bases, J lost 0 bases, and 3 bases stayed unmatched. This CDR3 has 14 residues. Germline-derived CDR1 and CDR2 are ENHRY and SYGVKD. CDR3 amino acids: CAIRGQGSSYEQYF. CDR3 bases read: TGTGCCATCAGGGGACAGGGCAGCTCCTACGAG.

To note about this clone: The read is 3 residues too short to cover the CDR3 end, so that end is filled in from the germline J gene. The chain recombines TRBV10-3 with TRBJ2-7, with 10 nucleotides matching TRBD2. The V gene end was trimmed by 7 bases and the J gene end by 2 bases; junction bases not matched to a gene: 8. Germline loops: CDR1 ENHRY, CDR2 SYGVKD. The CDR3 has 15 amino acids. The sequenced CDR3 bases are TGTGCCATCACTCCCATCCTAGCGGGGGCCTACGAG. It specifies CAITPILAGAYE. From start to end, the CDR3 is CAITPILAGAYEQYF.

As regards this clone: From the germline J gene comes the end of the CDR3, since the read stops 3 residues before it. The rearrangement uses TRBV19 and TRBJ2-7; D is possibly TRBD1 (6 bases). The germline V gene has CDR1 LNHDA and CDR2 SQIVND (reference sequence). Deletions cut 8 bases from V and 0 bases from J, with 14 bases between. This CDR3 spans 14 amino acids. The CDR3 DNA, read in part, is TGTGCCAGTCGGGACATTACCAGCTCCTACGAG. This encodes CASRDITSSYE. The complete CDR3 sequence is CASRDITSSYEQYF.

A word on this clone: The read terminates 3 residues ahead of where the CDR3 ends, so the germline J gene completes it. This chain links TRBV9 with TRBJ2-3; 8 nucleotides align to TRBD2. Germline V gene data show CDR1 as SGDLS and CDR2 as YYNGEE. There are 15 residues in the CDR3. Losses at the gene ends were 4 bases for V and 0 bases for J; bases not matched to a gene: 4. CDR3 residues: CASSSRGGSTDTQYF. The sequenced part of the CDR3 DNA is TGTGCCAGCAGCTCGCGCGGGGGGAGCACAGATACG.

A remark on this clone: The read gets to within 3 residues of the CDR3 end, and the germline J gene fills in the rest. J is TRBJ1-3 and V is TRBV6-1; no clear D gene. The length of the CDR3 is 16 residues. CDR1 and CDR2 from the germline V gene are MNHNS and SASEGT. Trimming cost V 2 bases and J 2 bases, with 13 bases left between them. The CDR3 sequence is CASSEPRREPGNTIYF. Partial CDR3 DNA: TGTGCCAGCAGTGAACCCCGGCGGGAACCTGGAAACACC.

Comments on this clone: Coverage ceases 3 residues before the CDR3 finishes, and the germline J gene fills in the end. This rearrangement joins TRBV20-1 to TRBJ2-5, with 8 bases aligning to TRBD2. Trimming at V came to 8 bases and at J to 5 bases, leaving 4 bases not matched to a gene. This CDR3 contains 11 residues. CDR1 and CDR2 (germline): DFQATT, SNEGSKA (reference sequence). CDR3 sequence reads: CSSRGGETQYF. CDR3 DNA (partial): TGCAGTTCCCGGGGGGGGGAGACC.

About this clone: The CDR3 end falls 3 residues outside the read, so it is completed with the germline J gene. The sample contains more than one DNA sequence encoding this CDR3. The chain employs TRBV7-6 and TRBJ2-7; 8 bases are shared with TRBD2. The CDR3 sequence is 13 residues long. With V trimmed by 5 bases and J by 4 bases, 4 bases remained unmatched. Per germline, CDR1 SGHVS and CDR2 FNYEAQ. The CDR3 loop is CASSPSGGYEQYF. The CDR3 DNA, read in part, is TGTGCCAGCAGCCCGTCGGGGGGGTACGAG.

About this clone: The observed sequence ends 3 residues before the CDR3 terminus, with the missing tail filled in from the germline J gene. V is TRBV20-1 and J is TRBJ1-2, with TRBD1 as a possible D gene (5 bases). The V and J ends lost 5 bases and 0 bases respectively, with 28 bases between them. The CDR3 extends over 19 amino acids. The germline CDR1 and CDR2 sequences are DFQATT and SNEGSKA (reference sequence). The covered CDR3 bases are TGCAGTGCTTCCGGACGGGGGGGATTTGATGGGATGGCTAACTATGGC. Protein: CSASGRGGFDGMANYG. The whole CDR3 protein reads CSASGRGGFDGMANYGYTF.

As regards this clone: The CDR3 is cut off 3 residues early in the read; its end comes from the germline J gene. The rearrangement uses TRBV7-2 and TRBJ2-7; 8 positions agree with TRBD2. The CDR3 spans 14 residues. Germline-derived CDR1 and CDR2 are SGHTA and FQGNSA. With 5 bases clipped from V and 2 bases from J, the junction kept 5 bases outside the gene matches. The part of the CDR3 DNA that was read is TGTGCCAGCAGCCGGGGGGGGAAGGCCTACGAG. As protein: CASSRGGKAYE. The full CDR3 reads CASSRGGKAYEQYF.

On this clone: The read finishes 3 residues shy of the CDR3 end, and the germline J gene is used to complete it. This chain uses TRBV20-1 with TRBJ1-2, with D possibly TRBD1 on 5 matching bases. Per the germline V gene, CDR1 is DFQATT and CDR2 is SNEGSKA (reference sequence). The CDR3 contains 14 residues. The ends were cut back, 2 bases at V and 4 bases at J, with 14 bases in the middle. The DNA read from the CDR3 is TGCAGTGCTAGACCAAAGGACGGGGGCTATGGC. Translation: CSARPKDGGYG. The whole CDR3 protein is CSARPKDGGYGYTF.

Remarks on this clone: The observed sequence ends 3 residues before the CDR3 terminus, with the missing tail filled in from the germline J gene. Additional DNA sequences in this sample encode the identical CDR3. The rearrangement uses TRBV20-1 and TRBJ1-1; 10 bases line up with TRBD1. V lost 4 bases, J lost 7 bases, and 9 bases stayed unmatched. CDR3 length: 14 amino acids. Germline values: CDR1 DFQATT, CDR2 SNEGSKA (reference sequence). CDR3 loop: CSATGTGEGYEAFF. Incomplete CDR3 DNA: TGCAGTGCTACCGGGACAGGGGAAGGTTATGAA.

Turning to this clone: The missing CDR3 end, 3 residues past where the read stops, is filled in from the germline J gene. The chain joins TRBV29-1 to TRBJ2-3; 7 positions match TRBD2. Germline V lookup: CDR1 SQVTM, CDR2 ANQGSEA. V lost 7 bases and J lost 6; bases outside the gene matches: 16. The CDR3 consists of 15 residues. The part of the CDR3 DNA that was read is TGCAGCGCGCCAATGAGCGGGGTGGGGGTGGATACG. It translates to CSAPMSGVGVDT. The whole CDR3 protein is CSAPMSGVGVDTQYF.

In regard to this clone: The missing CDR3 end, 3 residues past where the read stops, is filled in from the germline J gene. This rearrangement joins TRBV5-4 to TRBJ1-1, with a possible D match to TRBD1 (5 bases). The germline gives CDR1 SGHNT, CDR2 YYREEE (reference sequence). The CDR3 extends over 12 amino acids. Partial CDR3 DNA: TGTGCCAGCAGCTTGGAGGTCGGGGGA. Translating gives CASSLEVGG. The full CDR3 protein is CASSLEVGGAFF.

This CDR3 is CASSEAGGPYNEQFF. The sequenced CDR3 bases are TGTGCCAGCAGCGAAGCGGGGGGGCCCTACAATGAG. The chain has TRBV13 and TRBJ2-1; 10 nucleotides agree with TRBD2. Coverage ceases 3 residues before the CDR3 finishes, and the germline J gene fills in the end. J lost 2 bases, V lost 5 bases, and 3 bases had no gene match. From germline, CDR1 is PRHDT and CDR2 FYEKMQ (reference sequence). The CDR3 has 15 residues.

As regards this clone: The DNA ends 3 residues before the CDR3 does, and the rest of the CDR3 is filled in from the germline J gene. V and J are TRBV29-1 and TRBJ1-3; the D is unclear. CDR1 is SQVTM, CDR2 ANQGSEA, per germline. The CDR3 has 11 residues. Between the trimmed V and J ends, which lost 7 bases and 1 base, there was a span of 5 bases. CDR3 DNA (partial): TGCAGCGCTACTTCTGGAAACACC. As protein: CSATSGNT. The CDR3 in full is CSATSGNTIYF.

Remarks on this clone: The read gets to within 3 residues of the CDR3 end, and the germline J gene fills in the rest. The chain carries TRBV10-3 and TRBJ1-6; 9 bases align to TRBD1. Germline V lookup: CDR1 ENHRY, CDR2 SYGVKD. The CDR3 is 16 amino acids. Trimming removed 3 bases from V and 8 bases from J; junction bases left unmatched: 8. The part of the CDR3 DNA that was read is TGTGCCATCAGTGACCCCGGACAGGGGCGGGATTCACCC. It specifies CAISDPGQGRDSP. The whole CDR3 protein reads CAISDPGQGRDSPLHF.

Remarks on this clone: The read ends 3 residues before the CDR3 terminus; that terminus is restored from the germline J gene. V is TRBV2 and J is TRBJ1-4; D ambiguous. The CDR3 length is 13 residues. The germline V gene encodes CDR1 SNHLY and CDR2 FYNNEI. The V and J ends lost 7 bases and 4 bases respectively, with 10 bases between them. The CDR3 bases that were read are TGTGCCAGCACCAACAACGTTAATGAAAAA. Its translation: CASTNNVNEK. The full CDR3 protein is CASTNNVNEKLFF.

Points on this clone: The read terminates 3 residues ahead of where the CDR3 ends, so the germline J gene completes it. J is TRBJ2-5 and V is TRBV5-1; D might be TRBD1 (6 bases). The germline CDR1 and CDR2 sequences are SGHRS and YFSETQ. V shed 3 bases and J shed 1 base, with 22 bases lying between them. The length of the CDR3 is 18 residues. CDR3 DNA (partial): TGCGCCAGCAGCTCCCTATTAATGGACAGCCGCTTCCAAGAGACC. It translates to CASSSLLMDSRFQET. The complete CDR3 sequence is CASSSLLMDSRFQETQYF.

With respect to this clone: Sequencing ends 3 residues short of the CDR3 end; the germline J gene provides the rest. V usage is TRBV18 and J usage is TRBJ1-5; D not resolved. V was trimmed by 0 bases and J by 6 bases, leaving 3 bases between them. The germline gives CDR1 KGHSH, CDR2 LQKENI. The CDR3 is 12 residues long. The CDR3 bases that were read are TGTGCCAGCTCACCACCAGGTCAGCCC. Amino acids: CASSPPGQP. In full, the CDR3 is CASSPPGQPQHF.

Turning to this clone: The missing CDR3 end, 3 residues past where the read stops, is filled in from the germline J gene. The chain joins TRBV30 to TRBJ1-1; D possibly corresponds to TRBD1 (6 bases). The germline CDR1 and CDR2 sequences are GTSNPN and SVGIG (reference sequence). This CDR3 region has 15 residues. The V end lost 4 bases, the J end lost 1 base, and 16 bases lay between the germline ends. The part of the CDR3 DNA that was read is TGTGCCTGGACCGAAGGTCGGACAGCGAACACTGAA. As protein: CAWTEGRTANTE. The whole CDR3 protein reads CAWTEGRTANTEAFF.

Of note for this clone: The CDR3 end is not reached by the read, which stops 3 residues before it; the germline J gene fills it in. This chain uses TRBV12-3 or TRBV12-4 with TRBJ2-7, with D perhaps given as TRBD1 or TRBD2 (5 bases each). The CDR3 consists of 14 residues. Deletions cut 3 bases from V and 5 bases from J, with 14 bases between. The DNA read from the CDR3 is TGTGCCAGCAGTTTCGCCAGGGAGTCCCACGAG. This sequence encodes CASSFARESHE. The CDR3, in full, reads CASSFARESHEQYF.

In the case of this clone: The read halts 3 residues ahead of the CDR3 end, with the missing end drawn from the germline J gene. The J gene is TRBJ2-1, the V gene TRBV19, with 9 positions matching TRBD2. Germline loops: CDR1 LNHDA, CDR2 SQIVND (reference sequence). The CDR3 runs to 16 residues. The trim removed 6 bases at V and 3 bases at J, leaving 9 bases unmatched. CDR3 bases read: TGTGCCAGTAGGCCAGCAGAGCGGGGGGACTACAATGAG. Protein product: CASRPAERGDYNE. The CDR3, in full, reads CASRPAERGDYNEQFF.

As regards this clone: The read ends 3 residues early relative to the CDR3; the germline J gene fills the gap. The rearrangement uses TRBV18 and TRBJ1-6; 7 bases match TRBD1. Germline V CDR1 and CDR2: KGHSH, LQKENI. V was pared by 4 bases and J by 4 bases, with 4 bases of the junction left unmatched. CDR3 length: 15 residues. CDR3 in amino acids: CASSLGTVYNSPLHF. CDR3 DNA (partial): TGTGCCAGCTCACTCGGGACAGTTTATAATTCACCC.

A remark on this clone: Coverage ceases 3 residues before the CDR3 finishes, and the germline J gene fills in the end. This chain joins TRBV2 and TRBJ1-5; 9 bases match TRBD1. This CDR3 region has 14 residues. Germline CDR1 SNHLY, CDR2 FYNNEI. Trimming at V came to 6 bases and at J to 6 bases, leaving 6 bases not matched to a gene. The sequenced part of the CDR3 DNA is TGTGCCAGCAGAGAGACAGGGGGGTCTCAGCCC. It specifies CASRETGGSQP. The CDR3 in its entirety is CASRETGGSQPQHF.

Notes on this clone: Read sequence stops 3 residues before the CDR3 end, and the germline J gene provides the missing end. This sequence joins TRBV20-1 and TRBJ1-5; TRBD1 agrees at 7 bases. Per germline, CDR1 DFQATT and CDR2 SNEGSKA (reference sequence). The CDR3 extends over 13 amino acids. V lost 0 bases, J lost 4 bases, and 0 bases stayed unmatched. This CDR3 is CSAREGQNQPQHF. Partial CDR3 DNA: TGCAGTGCTAGAGAGGGACAGAATCAGCCC.

Comments on this clone: The CDR3 extends 3 residues past the end of the read, so its final part is completed from the germline J gene. The V call is TRBV20-1, the J call TRBJ1-2, with a weak D call TRBD1 (5 bases). V was trimmed by 3 bases and J by 3 bases, leaving 11 bases between them. Germline assignment: CDR1 DFQATT and CDR2 SNEGSKA (reference sequence). The CDR3 spans 13 residues. The CDR3 reads CSASKGVDYGYTF. CDR3 DNA, as far as it was read: TGCAGTGCTAGTAAAGGGGTGGACTATGGC.

Comments on this clone: The read terminates 3 residues before the CDR3 end, so the remaining end is supplied by the germline J gene. The rearrangement uses TRBV18 and TRBJ2-5; D not resolved. Germline CDR1 reads KGHSH; CDR2 reads LQKENI. The CDR3 consists of 12 residues. V was clipped by 6 bases and J by 0 bases, with 5 bases between them. The DNA read from the CDR3 is TGTGCCAGCTCCCAGTACCAAGAGACC. This codes for CASSQYQET. The full CDR3 sequence reads CASSQYQETQYF.